These 23 T cell receptor beta chains came from one sample sequenced in a study of identical twins. TCRdb re-derived calls from the 5' RACE reads in MiXCR, one entry per CDR3 protein. The sample lists a few hundred thousand distinct CDR3 sequences; approximately 10% were seen once. The same sample was also used in a study of yellow fever vaccine responses in identical twins.

Source material: PBMCs. The receptors were sampled from a woman between 18 and 29 years old in good health.

This clonotype was found a few times. As DNA, the CDR3 is TGCGCCAGCAGCCGCTCGACACAGGGGGCATCCCGCACAGATACGCAGTATTTT. This translates into CASSRSTQGASRTDTQYF. The chain employs TRBV4-3 and TRBJ2-3; 9 bases match TRBD1. This CDR3 contains 18 residues. V was clipped by 4 bases and J by 1 base; unmatched bases: 12. The germline gives CDR1 LGHNA, CDR2 YSLEER.

This clonotype occurred a few times. This chain uses TRBV27 with TRBJ1-5; no clear D. The CDR3 runs 14 residues. The germline V gene encodes CDR1 MNHEY and CDR2 SMNVEV (reference sequence). Between the trimmed V and J ends, which lost 8 bases and 0 bases, there was a span of 11 bases. In DNA, the CDR3 is TGTGCCAGCGCCGGTGGGTATAGCAATCAGCCCCAGCATTTT. Its translation: CASAGGYSNQPQHF.

This clonotype appeared a few times. V and J are TRBV12-3 or TRBV12-4 and TRBJ2-7; 7 bases fit TRBD2. The junction had 5 bases not matched to a gene; V was cut back by 3 bases and J by 0 bases. This CDR3 is 15 amino acids long. The CDR3 sequence is CASSFGGGSSYEQYF. As DNA, the CDR3 is TGTGCCAGCAGTTTTGGGGGGGGGAGCTCCTACGAGCAGTACTTC.

This clonotype was observed at least ten times. The V call is TRBV27, the J call TRBJ2-1; 7 bases are shared with TRBD2. Germline loops: CDR1 MNHEY, CDR2 SMNVEV (reference sequence). Germline trimming cut 3 bases from V and 6 bases from J; bases unmatched to any gene: 5. The CDR3 totals 14 residues. For the CDR3, the DNA is TGTGCCAGCAGTTTGGCGACTAGCAGCAATGAGCAGTTCTTC. It encodes CASSLATSSNEQFF.

The chain has TRBV20-1 and TRBJ2-1, with TRBD1 identical over 7 bases. CDR3 length equals 11 residues. In germline, CDR1 is DFQATT, CDR2 SNEGSKA (reference sequence). Unmatched junction bases numbered 6, after V lost 6 bases and J lost 10 bases. In DNA form, the CDR3 reads TGCAGTGCCTTGGGGACAGCCGAGCAGTTCTTC. This translates into CSALGTAEQFF.

This clonotype showed up just a few times. The gene calls are TRBV6-2 or TRBV6-3 and TRBJ2-7; no clear D gene. This CDR3 has 13 amino acids. From germline, CDR1 is MNHEY and CDR2 SVGEGT. Trimming removed 6 bases at V and 2 bases at J, with 11 bases between. The DNA for the CDR3 is TGTGCCAGCAGCGTCGGGCCCACCTACGAGCAGTACTTC. It yields the protein CASSVGPTYEQYF.

This clonotype has just a few counts. V is TRBV19 and J is TRBJ2-2; 12 bases match TRBD2. Germline trimming cut 7 bases from V and 6 bases from J; bases unmatched to any gene: 18. CDR1 is LNHDA, CDR2 SQIVND, per germline (reference sequence). The CDR3 is 19 amino acids. The CDR3 loop is CASNTNRGRLAGAPGELFF. The DNA of the CDR3 is TGTGCCAGTAACACGAACAGGGGAAGACTAGCGGGAGCCCCCGGGGAGCTGTTTTTT.

The chain links TRBV7-2 to TRBJ2-2; D remains ambiguous. Trimming removed 1 base from V and 13 bases from J, with 10 bases in between. There are 12 residues in the CDR3. Germline CDR1 reads SGHTA; CDR2 reads FQGNSA. The CDR3 DNA is TGTGCCAGCAGCTTAGGTATCGGTGGGCTGTTTTTT. Amino acids: CASSLGIGGLFF.

This clonotype showed up just a few times. The V call is TRBV13, the J call TRBJ1-1, with TRBD1 as a possible D gene (5 bases). This CDR3 spans 14 amino acids. Germline V gives CDR1 PRHDT, CDR2 FYEKMQ (reference sequence). With 5 bases removed from V and 1 base from J, the gap between germline ends came to 11 bases. The CDR3 sequence is CASSIGQKNTEAFF. In DNA, the CDR3 is TGTGCCAGCAGCATCGGACAAAAGAACACTGAAGCTTTCTTT. The whole variable domain, filled in from reference TRBV13 and TRBJ1-1, reads AAGVIQSPRHLIKEKRETATLKCYPIPRHDTVYWYQQGPGQDPQFLISFYEKMQSDKGSIPDRFSAQQFSDYHSELNMSSLELGDSALYFCASSIGQKNTEAFFGQGTRLTVV.

In its sample, this clonotype was seen a few times. The chain recombines TRBV10-3 with TRBJ1-2, with D hard to call. CDR3 size: 13 residues. Germline V gene data show CDR1 as ENHRY and CDR2 as SYGVKD. Trimming removed 2 bases at V and 0 bases at J, with 4 bases between. The DNA for the CDR3 is TGTGCCATCAGTGAGATCTCTAACTATGGCTACACCTTC. Translation: CAISEISNYGYTF.

J is TRBJ2-3 and V is TRBV6-1, with 8 bases that match TRBD2. Germline V CDR1 and CDR2: MNHNS, SASEGT. The CDR3 consists of 14 residues. Trimming removed 6 bases from V and 6 bases from J; junction bases left unmatched: 8. CDR3 sequence reads: CASRRRGASDTQYF. CDR3 bases: TGTGCCAGCAGGCGGCGGGGGGCCTCGGATACGCAGTATTTT.

This clonotype showed up many times. The chain employs TRBV7-9 and TRBJ1-5; possibly TRBD1 for D (6 bases). V was clipped by 4 bases and J by 4 bases, with 20 bases between them. The length of the CDR3 is 17 residues. Looked up from germline, CDR1 is SEHNR and CDR2 is FQNEAQ (reference sequence). The CDR3 is CASSSSLGQGLNQPQHF. CDR3 DNA: TGTGCCAGCAGCTCATCGTTAGGGCAGGGGCTAAATCAGCCCCAGCATTTT.

This clonotype has just a few counts. V gene TRBV20-1 combines with J gene TRBJ2-1, with TRBD2 matching over 12 bases. V lost 1 base and J lost 2; bases outside the gene matches: 6. Germline V gene lookup returns CDR1 DFQATT and CDR2 SNEGSKA (reference sequence). The CDR3 has 17 residues. CDR3 sequence: CSARGLAGVDTYNEQFF. The DNA for the CDR3 is TGCAGTGCTAGAGGACTAGCGGGAGTAGACACCTACAATGAGCAGTTCTTC.

This rearrangement joins TRBV3-1 to TRBJ2-3, with TRBD2 matching 9 bases. The V segment lost 0 bases and the J segment 7 bases; nucleotides outside the gene matches: 5. The CDR3 contains 15 residues. Germline CDR1 and CDR2: LGHDT and YNNKEL (reference sequence). CDR3 bases: TGTGCCAGCAGCCAAGAGGCGGGGGGGCCATATACGCAGTATTTT. Its protein product is CASSQEAGGPYTQYF.

Many counts were recorded for this clonotype. V usage is TRBV29-1 and J usage is TRBJ2-1; D is ambiguous. The germline CDR1 and CDR2 sequences are SQVTM and ANQGSEA. There are 11 residues in the CDR3. The ends were cut back, 7 bases at V and 2 bases at J, with 6 bases in the middle. CDR3 DNA: TGCAGCGCGGATACCTACAATGAGCAGTTCTTC. Translating it yields CSADTYNEQFF.

V is TRBV12-3 or TRBV12-4 and J is TRBJ2-3; D might be TRBD2 (6 bases). V gave up 1 base and J gave up 2 bases, with 31 bases separating them. This CDR3 spans 22 amino acids. CDR3 coding DNA: TGTGCCAGCAGTTTAGGACGCGGTCCGAAGAGGCGGGGATGGGGGAACACAGATACGCAGTATTTT. Amino acid sequence: CASSLGRGPKRRGWGNTDTQYF.

This chain uses TRBV6-4 with TRBJ2-1; 7 bases agree with TRBD2. The CDR3 loop spans 15 amino acids. Trimming took 7 bases from V and 2 from J; bases not matched to a gene: 8. Germline CDR1 MRHNA, CDR2 SNTAGT. The CDR3 nucleotides read TGTGCCAGCATGAGGAGCGGGGATACCTACAATGAGCAGTTCTTC. Translated: CASMRSGDTYNEQFF.

This clonotype was seen ten or more times. This chain links TRBV6-2 or TRBV6-3 with TRBJ2-1; 10 bases are shared with TRBD1. Looked up from germline, CDR1 is MNHEY and CDR2 is SVGEGT. The CDR3 totals 14 residues. V lost 6 bases to trimming and J lost 3 bases; unmatched junction nucleotides: 2. The CDR3 nucleotides are TGTGCCAGCAGCCGGACAGGGGGCTACAATGAGCAGTTCTTC. Translation: CASSRTGGYNEQFF.

This clonotype was detected only a few times. V gene TRBV12-5 combines with J gene TRBJ2-6; unclear D gene. V was cut by 5 bases and J by 0 bases, with 2 bases left in between. The CDR3 extends over 13 amino acids. Germline assignment: CDR1 LGHNT and CDR2 FRNRAP. CDR3 residues: CASGLSGANVLTF. The CDR3 DNA reads TGTGCTAGTGGTCTCTCTGGGGCCAACGTCCTGACTTTC.

The V call is TRBV7-9, the J call TRBJ2-1; 9 bases agree with TRBD1. Germline V gives CDR1 SEHNR, CDR2 FQNEAQ (reference sequence). V was clipped by 3 bases and J by 14 bases; unmatched bases: 5. This CDR3 contains 12 residues. Written as DNA, the CDR3 is TGTGCCAGCAGCTTTCAGACAGGGGGGGAGTTCTTC. It encodes CASSFQTGGEFF.

Only one count was recorded for this clonotype. CDR3 nucleotide sequence: TGCGCCAGCAGCTTGCCCGTGGGCCGGGCCGGGGAGCTGTTTTTT. Its protein is CASSLPVGRAGELFF. This chain uses TRBV5-1 with TRBJ2-2; D remains ambiguous. The germline V gene has CDR1 SGHRS and CDR2 YFSETQ. Trimming took 1 base from V and 6 from J, leaving 13 bases between them. The CDR3 spans 15 residues.

CDR3 DNA sequence: TGTGCCAGCAGCTTTCCCCCGATCGGACAGGGCCTAGCCAAAAACATTCAGTACTTC. This codes for CASSFPPIGQGLAKNIQYF. This chain uses TRBV11-1 with TRBJ2-4; 8 bases are a match to TRBD1. V trimming: 3 bases; J trimming: 0 bases; junction bases outside the gene matches: 13. The CDR3 contains 19 residues. Germline lookup yields CDR1 SGHAT and CDR2 FQDESV (reference sequence).

Comments on this clonotype: This may be a read error, as it is one base from a much larger clone. This chain links TRBV7-6 with TRBJ2-3, with 13 bases lining up with TRBD2. The junction had 8 bases not matched to a gene; V was cut back by 4 bases and J by 4 bases. Germline V CDR1 and CDR2: SGHVS, FNYEAQ. The CDR3 contains 17 residues. The CDR3 sequence is CASSSGLAGVCSDTQYF. The CDR3 DNA reads TGTGCCAGCAGCTCCGGACTAGCGGGAGTGTGCTCAGATACGCAGTATTTT.